One sample yielded the 18 T cell receptor beta chains listed below, sequenced in a study of blood T cell repertoires in COVID-19. Profiled with immunoSEQ multiplex PCR; TCRdb holds only in-frame clones, not every one. The data contain 300,000 or so clones, more than 70% of them singletons. The material sequenced was peripheral blood. The origin of the receptors is a woman in her 50s with acute or convalescent COVID-19.

The chain has TRBV19 and TRBJ1-1, with 10 bases that match TRBD1. With V trimmed by 5 bases and J by 5 bases, 11 bases remained unmatched. The length of the CDR3 is 16 residues. From germline, CDR1 is LNHDA and CDR2 SQIVND (reference sequence). The chain's CDR3 is CASSDILTGGWTEAFF. DNA of the CDR3: TGTGCCAGTAGTGATATATTGACAGGGGGCTGGACTGAAGCTTTCTTT.

Here the CDR3 reads CASSRRPRNEQFF. DNA of the CDR3: TGTGCCAGTTCTAGGCGACCCCGGAATGAGCAGTTCTTC. The chain recombines TRBV19 with TRBJ2-1, with D hard to call. The V end was cut by 8 bases, the J end by 7 bases, with 15 bases between. The CDR3 runs 13 residues. Germline assignment: CDR1 LNHDA and CDR2 SQIVND (reference sequence).

The genes are TRBV6-5 and TRBJ1-2; D is ambiguous. The CDR3 extends over 12 amino acids. Germline CDR1 MNHEY, CDR2 SVGAGI. V was trimmed by 7 bases and J by 2 bases, leaving 8 bases between them. The CDR3 nucleotides read TGTGCCAGCAATTCGGGGAACTATGGCTACACCTTC. Translating it yields CASNSGNYGYTF.

V gene TRBV3-1 (or the pseudogene TRBV3-2) combines with J gene TRBJ2-3; D gene uncertain. Germline loops: CDR1 LGHDT, CDR2 YNNKEL (reference sequence). Trimming removed 0 bases from V and 2 bases from J, with 9 bases in between. The CDR3 loop spans 15 amino acids. The DNA of the CDR3 is TGTGCCAGCAGCCAAGATCTAGAAGCCACAGATACGCAGTATTTT. Translation gives CASSQDLEATDTQYF.

With regard to this clone: This sample includes further DNA sequences coding for the same CDR3. The chain couples TRBV10-3 to TRBJ2-7; D perhaps matches TRBD1 (5 bases). V lost 5 bases, J lost 5 bases, and 10 bases lay in between. The germline gives CDR1 ENHRY, CDR2 SYGVKD. The CDR3 loop spans 12 amino acids. DNA of the CDR3: TGTGCCATCAGTCAGGGCCTCGACGAGCAGTACTTC. Its translation: CAISQGLDEQYF.

The rearrangement links TRBV4-2 to TRBJ2-5; D is perhaps TRBD2 (6 bases). In germline, CDR1 is LGHNA, CDR2 YNFKEQ. Trimming left V 2 bases short and J 6 bases short, with 16 bases between. The CDR3 has 15 amino acids. The CDR3 region has the DNA TGTGCCAGCAGCCAAACCCGGGACTCCCGCCAGACCCAGTACTTC. The encoded protein is CASSQTRDSRQTQYF.

The chain carries TRBV6-2 or TRBV6-3 and TRBJ1-5, with TRBD1 as a possible D gene (5 bases). Trimming left V 6 bases short and J 5 bases short, with 14 bases between. In germline, CDR1 is MNHEY, CDR2 SVGEGT. This CDR3 region has 14 residues. CDR3 amino acids: CASSRDSGYQPQHF. The CDR3 region has the DNA TGTGCCAGCAGCCGGGACTCCGGCTATCAGCCCCAGCATTTT.

The genes are TRBV5-8 and TRBJ1-5; 7 positions match TRBD1. The CDR3 extends over 15 amino acids. The J segment lost 8 bases and the V segment lost 0 bases, leaving 8 bases of the junction unmatched. Germline V gene sequence: CDR1 SGHTS, CDR2 YDEGEE. DNA for the CDR3: TGTGCCAGCAGCTTGGAGACAGGGATTTTCAAGCCCCAGCATTTT. Its translation: CASSLETGIFKPQHF.

This clone was seen more than once but under ten times. The V and J genes are TRBV21-1 and TRBJ2-2; the DNA was not used to check the table's D call, TRBD2. TRBV21-1 counts as a pseudogene. This CDR3 comprises 16 residues. Written as DNA, the CDR3 is TGTGCCAGCTGGCCTCCGGACTCGAACAACACCGGGGAGCTGTTTTTT. It codes for CASWPPDSNNTGELFF.

This chain links TRBV20-1 with TRBJ2-7, with D unresolved. Germline V gene data show CDR1 as DFQATT and CDR2 as SNEGSKA (reference sequence). V was shortened by 7 bases and J by 4 bases, with 11 bases between the two germline ends. The CDR3 length is 11 residues. CDR3 residues: CSDSLMYEQYV. CDR3 in DNA: TGCAGTGACAGTTTGATGTACGAGCAGTACGTC.

The chain carries TRBV5-1 and TRBJ2-2; 9 bases agree with TRBD1. CDR1 is SGHRS, CDR2 YFSETQ, per germline. There are 15 residues in the CDR3. After removal of 0 bases from V and 6 bases from J, the junction contained 3 bases not matched to a gene. The DNA of the CDR3 is TGCGCCAGCAGCTTGGCCGGGACAGGGCCCGGGGAGCTGTTTTTT. Its protein product is CASSLAGTGPGELFF. Looking up the rest from reference TRBV5-1 and TRBJ2-2 gives the full variable domain: KAGVTQTPRYLIKTRGQQVTLSCSPISGHRSVSWYQQTPGQGLQFLFEYFSETQRNKGNFPGRFSGRQFSNSRSEMNVSTLELGDSALYLCASSLAGTGPGELFFGEGSRLTVL.

The chain couples TRBV12-3 or TRBV12-4 to TRBJ2-7, with unresolved D. Trimming removed 3 bases from V and 2 bases from J, with 8 bases in between. CDR3 length: 13 residues. The CDR3 nucleotides read TGTGCCAGCAGTTTTTTTCTAACCTACGAGCAGTACTTC. Its protein product is CASSFFLTYEQYF.

J is TRBJ2-6 and V is TRBV10-3, with D maybe TRBD1 (6 bases). Germline V gene sequence: CDR1 ENHRY, CDR2 SYGVKD. V gave up 6 bases and J gave up 2 bases, with 11 bases separating them. The CDR3 extends over 15 amino acids. CDR3 loop: CAIRSDRPGANVLTF. The CDR3, as DNA: TGTGCCATCAGATCCGACAGGCCTGGGGCCAACGTCCTGACTTTC.

The chain uses TRBV27 and TRBJ1-2, with D unclear. This CDR3 region has 14 residues. V was cut by 1 base and J by 4 bases, with 10 bases left in between. From germline, CDR1 is MNHEY and CDR2 SMNVEV (reference sequence). The CDR3 protein is CASSLFGGLYGYTF. CDR3 nucleotides: TGTGCCAGCAGTTTATTTGGAGGGCTCTATGGCTACACCTTC.

This rearrangement joins TRBV6-5 to TRBJ1-1, with a possible D match to TRBD1 (5 bases). The germline V and J ends were trimmed by 10 bases and 5 bases, with 17 bases remaining between them. This CDR3 comprises 13 residues. CDR1 and CDR2 (germline): MNHEY, SVGAGI. The CDR3 protein is CATFGPEGTEAFF. The CDR3 DNA reads as TGTGCCACCTTTGGCCCGGAGGGGACTGAAGCTTTCTTT.

The gene calls are TRBV5-5 and TRBJ1-5, with TRBD1 matching over 10 bases. The germline gives CDR1 SGHKS, CDR2 YYEKEE (reference sequence). The CDR3 totals 15 residues. The V segment lost 4 bases and the J segment 5 bases; nucleotides outside the gene matches: 6. CDR3 in amino acids: CASSQTGGIDQPQHF. The CDR3 nucleotides are TGTGCCAGCAGCCAGACAGGGGGCATAGATCAGCCCCAGCATTTT.

The chain employs TRBV2 and TRBJ1-4; D is unclear. This CDR3 is 15 amino acids long. CDR1 and CDR2 (germline): SNHLY, FYNNEI. V was shortened by 7 bases and J by 0 bases, with 12 bases between the two germline ends. The CDR3 DNA follows: TGTGCCAGCACCAGCGGGGTTGCAACTAATGAAAAACTGTTTTTT. Residues: CASTSGVATNEKLFF. Combining the CDR3 with reference TRBV2 and TRBJ1-4 gives the whole variable domain EPEVTQTPSHQVTQMGQEVILRCVPISNHLYFYWYRQILGQKVEFLVSFYNNEISEKSEIFDDQFSVERPDGSNFTLKIRSTKLEDSAMYFCASTSGVATNEKLFFGSGTQLSVL.

The rearrangement uses TRBV5-1 and TRBJ2-3; D might be TRBD2 (6 bases). With 3 bases removed from V and 1 base from J, the gap between germline ends came to 15 bases. Germline V gene sequence: CDR1 SGHRS, CDR2 YFSETQ. This CDR3 is 16 amino acids long. This chain's CDR3 is CASSYGTPSGTDTQYF. CDR3 DNA: TGCGCCAGCAGCTACGGGACTCCGAGTGGCACAGATACGCAGTATTTT.